This TCR beta chain was sequenced in a study of blood T cell repertoires in COVID-19. Overall study context: COVID-19 samples collected from the United States, Italy and Spain covered acute and convalescent phases. Sources were T cells, B-cell-depleted T cells, or PBMCs; the material itself was cDNA or gDNA.

This table comes from immunoSEQ multiplex PCR, and its TCRdb copy is limited to in-frame clones, with some not included. The sample includes some 250,000 clones, approximately 84% of them seen just once. Recruits, aged about 18 to 95 years, lived in 24 US areas. Membership in each cohort depended on participant-reported clinical history. The CDR3 extends over 14 amino acids. Trimming cost V 5 bases and J 3 bases, with 14 bases left between them. Germline CDR1 and CDR2: MNHEY and SVGAGI. Sequencing used PBMCs or T cells enriched from blood (not recorded which). The chain uses TRBV6-5 and TRBJ2-7; possible D gene TRBD1, 5 bases. This receptor was obtained from a man between 40 and 49 years old who had recovered from COVID-19. The CDR3 loop is CASSTSQGNYEQYF. In nucleotides, the CDR3 is TGTGCCAGCAGTACCTCTCAGGGAAACTACGAGCAGTACTTC.